The 30 T cell receptor beta chains given below trace back to one sample, sequenced in a study of STAT5B mutations in CD4+ large granular lymphocyte leukemia. The table came from immunoSEQ multiplex PCR; TCRdb's copy has only in-frame clones and leaves some out. Of about 32,000 clones detected, just under 85% appear once; the ten largest clones hold about 4.6%. The sequencing sample was made of CD4+ T cells from blood buffy coats. The origin of the receptors is a human donor in good health.

CDR3 DNA: TGTGCCAGCAGTTTTTGGAATGAGCAGTTCTTC. Protein product: CASSFWNEQFF. This chain connects TRBV27 to TRBJ2-1; D call uncertain. Looked up from germline, CDR1 is MNHEY and CDR2 is SMNVEV (reference sequence). This CDR3 is 11 amino acids long. V was trimmed by 3 bases and J by 7 bases, leaving 4 bases between them.

The chain joins TRBV5-8 to TRBJ1-5; D gene ambiguous. This CDR3 spans 16 amino acids. Germline V gives CDR1 SGHTS, CDR2 YDEGEE. V shed 0 bases and J shed 0 bases, with 10 bases lying between them. CDR3 nucleotide sequence: TGTGCCAGCAGCTTGGCGGGTGTCGGTAGCAATCAGCCCCAGCATTTT. It encodes CASSLAGVGSNQPQHF.

V is TRBV5-8 and J is TRBJ2-1, with 13 nucleotides matching TRBD2. In germline, CDR1 is SGHTS, CDR2 YDEGEE. Losses at the gene ends were 2 bases for V and 5 bases for J; bases not matched to a gene: 13. The CDR3 length is 19 residues. CDR3: CASSFPGSWTSGGNNEQFF. CDR3 coding DNA: TGTGCCAGCAGCTTTCCAGGAAGTTGGACTAGCGGGGGCAACAATGAGCAGTTCTTC.

The V and J genes are TRBV6-6 and TRBJ2-3, with D hard to call. Trimming pared 0 bases from V and 5 bases from J, leaving 12 bases between. The CDR3 totals 15 residues. CDR1 is MNHNY and CDR2 is SVGAGI in the germline V gene (reference sequence). CDR3 bases: TGTGCCAGCAGTTACTCTGGCCCCTTCAAAGATACGCAGTATTTT. Translated, it gives CASSYSGPFKDTQYF.

The rearrangement links TRBV2 to TRBJ1-1; 7 bases line up with TRBD1. Germline V gene data show CDR1 as SNHLY and CDR2 as FYNNEI. This CDR3 has 12 amino acids. Unmatched junction bases numbered 7, after V lost 7 bases and J lost 8 bases. This CDR3 is CASIDRAPEAFF. CDR3 bases: TGTGCCAGCATTGACAGGGCCCCCGAAGCTTTCTTT. The complete variable domain, with remaining parts taken from reference TRBV2 and TRBJ1-1, reads EPEVTQTPSHQVTQMGQEVILRCVPISNHLYFYWYRQILGQKVEFLVSFYNNEISEKSEIFDDQFSVERPDGSNFTLKIRSTKLEDSAMYFCASIDRAPEAFFGQGTRLTVV.

J is TRBJ1-4 and V is TRBV25-1; D perhaps matches TRBD1 (5 bases). Germline CDR1 reads MGHDK; CDR2 reads SYGVNS. This CDR3 region has 15 residues. Trimming cost V 4 bases and J 10 bases, with 19 bases left between them. CDR3 residues: CASSAGTDAEGKLFF. The DNA for the CDR3 is TGTGCCAGCAGTGCGGGGACTGACGCCGAGGGAAAACTGTTTTTT.

V usage is TRBV6-5 and J usage is TRBJ2-7; maybe TRBD1 (5 bases). CDR3 size: 15 residues. Trimming shortened V by 4 bases and J by 2 bases, and 15 bases separated the two germline ends. Germline V gives CDR1 MNHEY, CDR2 SVGAGI. CDR3 nucleotide sequence: TGTGCCAGCAGTTTAATTCAGGGAACCCCCTACGAGCAGTACTTC. Amino acid sequence: CASSLIQGTPYEQYF.

The genes are TRBV7-6 and TRBJ2-2; D remains unclear. CDR3 size: 14 residues. The germline V gene encodes CDR1 SGHVS and CDR2 FNYEAQ. The V and J ends lost 4 bases and 8 bases respectively, with 14 bases between them. In DNA form, the CDR3 reads TGTGCCAGCAGCTCCCTCGCCGGTAGGGGGGAGCTGTTTTTT. The encoded protein is CASSSLAGRGELFF.

This sequence joins TRBV6-5 and TRBJ2-1, with D hard to call. The CDR3 is 16 amino acids. V was cut by 2 bases and J by 0 bases, with 11 bases left in between. CDR1 and CDR2 (germline): MNHEY, SVGAGI. CDR3 residues: CASSYENGGSYNEQFF. CDR3 nucleotide sequence: TGTGCCAGCAGTTACGAGAATGGCGGCTCCTACAATGAGCAGTTCTTC.

The chain links TRBV2 to TRBJ1-2; tentative D call: TRBD1 (5 bases). Germline lookup yields CDR1 SNHLY and CDR2 FYNNEI. V was cut by 8 bases and J by 4 bases, with 11 bases left in between. The CDR3 spans 12 residues. For the CDR3, the DNA is TGTGCCAGCGGTAGACAGACCTATGGCTACACCTTC. Translation: CASGRQTYGYTF.

The rearrangement uses TRBV6-1 and TRBJ2-2; D is tentatively TRBD1 or TRBD2 (6 bases each). With 2 bases removed from V and 6 bases from J, the gap between germline ends came to 13 bases. The CDR3 runs 15 residues. Germline-derived CDR1 and CDR2 are MNHNS and SASEGT. In nucleotides, the CDR3 is TGTGCCAGCAGTGAACAAGGGGGGCGGTCCGGGGAGCTGTTTTTT. This encodes CASSEQGGRSGELFF.

The chain carries TRBV6-5 and TRBJ2-3; D not resolved. The CDR3 extends over 13 amino acids. Trimming took off 5 bases at V and 1 base at J, with 7 bases between the two ends. Looked up from germline, CDR1 is MNHEY and CDR2 is SVGAGI. As DNA, the CDR3 is TGTGCCAGCAGTCCGACACGCACAGATACGCAGTATTTT. Translation gives CASSPTRTDTQYF.

The chain employs TRBV6-5 and TRBJ2-1; 12 bases match TRBD2. The CDR3 extends over 16 amino acids. Germline V gives CDR1 MNHEY, CDR2 SVGAGI. Trimming at V came to 2 bases and at J to 5 bases, leaving 4 bases not matched to a gene. In nucleotides, the CDR3 is TGTGCCAGCAGTTACCGCCTAGCGGGAGGGGACAATGAGCAGTTCTTC. Its translation: CASSYRLAGGDNEQFF.

J is TRBJ2-7 and V is TRBV6-5, with TRBD1 as a possible D gene (6 bases). The ends were cut back, 6 bases at V and 2 bases at J, with 11 bases in the middle. The CDR3 totals 13 residues. Germline assignment: CDR1 MNHEY and CDR2 SVGAGI. CDR3 bases: TGTGCCAGCAGGACGACAGGAGCCTACGAGCAGTACTTC. Its protein product is CASRTTGAYEQYF.

This chain connects TRBV10-3 to TRBJ1-5; 7 bases fit TRBD1. There are 13 residues in the CDR3. Losses at the gene ends were 4 bases for V and 15 bases for J; bases not matched to a gene: 12. The germline V gene encodes CDR1 ENHRY and CDR2 SYGVKD. The DNA of the CDR3 is TGTGCCATCAGTGTAGGGGGGACAGACCCGCCGCATTTT. Its protein is CAISVGGTDPPHF.

Only one count was recorded for this clone. This sequence joins TRBV5-1 and TRBJ2-2; D not resolved. V was pared by 0 bases and J by 2 bases, with 11 bases between. Germline V gene sequence: CDR1 SGHRS, CDR2 YFSETQ. This CDR3 has 16 amino acids. CDR3 region: CASSLVRTINTGELFF. CDR3 sequence (DNA): TGCGCCAGCAGCTTGGTCCGGACCATTAACACCGGGGAGCTGTTTTTT.

The chain recombines TRBV19 with TRBJ2-7, with a tentative D call TRBD2 (5 bases). This CDR3 spans 15 amino acids. The V and J ends lost 7 bases and 6 bases respectively, with 22 bases between them. Germline CDR1 LNHDA, CDR2 SQIVND (reference sequence). In DNA form, the CDR3 reads TGTGCCAGTAATGACCCCGGTAGGGCCGGGGTCGAGCAGTACTTC. It codes for CASNDPGRAGVEQYF.

The genes are TRBV30 and TRBJ2-4, with D possibly being TRBD1 or TRBD2 (5 bases each). V shed 6 bases and J shed 16 bases, with 19 bases lying between them. Germline values: CDR1 GTSNPN, CDR2 SVGIG (reference sequence). CDR3 length equals 11 residues. The CDR3 region is CACREGLLSYF. In DNA, the CDR3 is TGTGCCTGTAGAGAGGGGCTACTAAGTTACTTC.

The rearrangement links TRBV5-6 to TRBJ2-6; unclear D gene. The germline gives CDR1 SGHDT, CDR2 YYEEEE. Trimming left V 5 bases short and J 0 bases short, with 9 bases between. The CDR3 is 15 residues long. This CDR3 reads CASSPAFSGANVLTF. CDR3 DNA sequence: TGTGCCAGCAGTCCGGCCTTCTCTGGGGCCAACGTCCTGACTTTC.

This clone was seen just once. The DNA for the CDR3 is TGTGCCAGCAGCTTTGTAGGCGGGTCCTACAATGAGCAGTTCTTC. Its translation: CASSFVGGSYNEQFF. The genes are TRBV5-4 and TRBJ2-1; D perhaps matches TRBD2 (5 bases). From germline, CDR1 is SGHNT and CDR2 YYREEE (reference sequence). The V end was cut by 2 bases, the J end by 1 base, with 10 bases between. This CDR3 has 15 amino acids. Full variable domain (rest looked up from reference TRBV5-4 and TRBJ2-1): ETGVTQSPTHLIKTRGQQVTLRCSSQSGHNTVSWYQQALGQGPQFIFQYYREEENGRGNFPPRFSGLQFPNYSSELNVNALELDDSALYLCASSFVGGSYNEQFFGPGTRLTVL.

The gene calls are TRBV18 and TRBJ2-1, with 11 bases matching TRBD2. CDR1 is KGHSH, CDR2 LQKENI, per germline. The V gene end was trimmed by 8 bases and the J gene end by 8 bases; junction bases not matched to a gene: 11. This CDR3 comprises 15 residues. CDR3 protein: CASLKGTSGIDEQFF. CDR3 coding DNA: TGTGCCAGCCTAAAGGGGACTAGCGGTATCGATGAGCAGTTCTTC. The full variable domain, its missing parts supplied by reference TRBV18 and TRBJ2-1, is NAGVMQNPRHLVRRRGQEARLRCSPMKGHSHVYWYRQLPEEGLKFMVYLQKENIIDESGMPKERFSAEFPKEGPSILRIQQVVRGDSAAYFCASLKGTSGIDEQFFGPGTRLTVL.

V gene TRBV18 combines with J gene TRBJ1-2; D ambiguous. The germline CDR1 and CDR2 sequences are KGHSH and LQKENI. Trimming removed 0 bases from V and 8 bases from J, with 13 bases in between. This CDR3 is 14 amino acids long. The CDR3 DNA follows: TGTGCCAGCTCACCACCTTCAGTTTTTCGCGGCTACACCTTC. This gives the protein CASSPPSVFRGYTF.

The genes are TRBV10-1 and TRBJ1-1; TRBD1 might be the D (5 bases). The CDR3 covers 14 residues. Germline CDR1 and CDR2: WNHNN and SYGVQD (reference sequence). Between the trimmed V and J ends, which lost 0 bases and 10 bases, there was a span of 15 bases. The CDR3 is CASSESGQGRRAFF. The CDR3 nucleotides read TGCGCCAGCAGTGAGTCGGGGCAGGGTAGACGAGCTTTCTTT.

On this clone itself: Other DNA variants within this sample encode the same CDR3. This chain uses TRBV28 with TRBJ1-4, with D perhaps TRBD1 (6 bases). V dropped 3 bases and J dropped 8 bases, with 16 bases sitting between them. The germline V gene encodes CDR1 MDHEN and CDR2 SYDVKM. CDR3 length: 15 residues. CDR3 amino acids: CASSFGGARGEKLFF. The CDR3 DNA is TGTGCCAGCAGTTTTGGGGGGGCGCGTGGGGAAAAACTGTTTTTT.

The chain carries TRBV4-1 and TRBJ1-6, with a tentative D call TRBD1 (5 bases). This CDR3 has 17 amino acids. Germline V gives CDR1 MGHRA, CDR2 YSYEKL. Between the trimmed V and J ends, which lost 2 bases and 6 bases, there was a span of 17 bases. The chain's CDR3 is CASSQPPGPLINSPLHF. DNA for the CDR3: TGCGCCAGCAGCCAACCGCCGGGACCGCTGATTAATTCACCCCTCCACTTT.

A single count supports this clone. This chain joins TRBV19 and TRBJ2-2, with a tentative D call TRBD2 (6 bases). The V gene lost 7 bases and the J gene lost 1 base, with 16 bases spanning the gap. CDR1 LNHDA and CDR2 SQIVND come from the germline V gene (reference sequence). This CDR3 region has 16 residues. The CDR3 nucleotides read TGTGCCAGTACTCGGCGGACTAACCTGAACACCGGGGAGCTGTTTTTT. Residues: CASTRRTNLNTGELFF.

The chain recombines TRBV4-2 with TRBJ2-3; 8 positions agree with TRBD2. The CDR3 covers 15 residues. V was pared by 3 bases and J by 0 bases, with 2 bases of the junction left unmatched. Per germline, CDR1 LGHNA and CDR2 YNFKEQ. CDR3 nucleotides: TGTGCCAGCAGCCAGTCTAGCGGGAGCACAGATACGCAGTATTTT. This translates into CASSQSSGSTDTQYF.

The table lists this clone with a few counts. This rearrangement joins TRBV2 to TRBJ2-7; no definite D call. Trimming removed 4 bases from V and 3 bases from J, with 1 base in between. CDR1 is SNHLY and CDR2 is FYNNEI in the germline V gene. The CDR3 is 10 amino acids. CDR3 protein: CASSVYEQYF. CDR3 in DNA: TGTGCCAGCAGTGTCTACGAGCAGTACTTC.

This rearrangement joins TRBV4-2 to TRBJ2-6, with 9 bases fitting TRBD2. The CDR3 has 19 residues. V gave up 0 bases and J gave up 0 bases; unmatched junction bases: 6. Germline V gives CDR1 LGHNA, CDR2 YNFKEQ. CDR3 region: CASSQERLAGYSGANVLTF. The CDR3 DNA follows: TGTGCCAGCAGCCAAGAGAGGCTAGCGGGGTACTCTGGGGCCAACGTCCTGACTTTC.

V gene TRBV6-1 combines with J gene TRBJ2-1; perhaps TRBD1 as D (7 bases). Germline CDR1 reads MNHNS; CDR2 reads SASEGT. The CDR3 consists of 15 residues. CDR3: CAMKSAGGFGGEQFF. The CDR3 nucleotides read TGTGCAATGAAGTCGGCAGGGGGGTTCGGTGGTGAGCAGTTCTTC.